There are a few counts of the clone carrying this T cell receptor (beta chain). Its antigen remains unknown. The data were taken from a study of T cell repertoires in cytomegalovirus infection. Study at large: Indications of both CMV infection and matching HLA type were provided by public TCR beta signatures.

V was trimmed by 2 bases and J by 5 bases, leaving 18 bases between them. This CDR3 contains 16 residues. Germline lookup yields CDR1 MNHEY and CDR2 SVGAGI. TCRdb reprocessed the reads via MiXCR and lists one record per CDR3 protein. The sample lists around 710,000 distinct CDR3 sequences, almost 30% occurring once. General study points: Cumulative public TCR beta family frequency identified CMV carriers with the relevant HLA. Across the ex vivo response, the dominant clonotypes were HLA-C-restricted CMV-specific TCR beta clonotypes.

The source was cultured CD8+ T cells from PBMCs, collected from culture after CMV antigen stimulation. The chain employs TRBV6-5 and TRBJ1-1; TRBD1 might be the D (6 bases). The TCR originated in a human donor in good health (CMV status not recorded). Some clones in this sample may be carry-over from other donors' samples. The CDR3 reads CASSYRDRLKRTEAFF. CDR3 nucleotide sequence: TGTGCCAGCAGTTACCGCGACAGGCTCAAAAGGACTGAAGCTTTCTTT.